This T cell receptor (beta chain) originates from a study of OX40 agonist ivuxolimab in advanced cancers. Repertoires were generated with immunoSEQ multiplex PCR, while TCRdb's copy carries only in-frame clones and drops some. The sample holds about 70,000 clones, roughly 83% seen once. This clone was recorded only once. This CDR3 is built from 15 residues. Germline V gene lookup returns CDR1 SGHTA and CDR2 FQGNSA. J was trimmed by 7 bases and V by 1 base; bases with no gene match: 10. The sample here was CD4+ or CD8+ T cells sorted from blood, taken in a trial of the OX40 agonist ivuxolimab. The clonotype was recovered from an adult with an advanced solid tumor such as melanoma, head and neck, liver or kidney cancer. V gene TRBV7-2 combines with J gene TRBJ2-7; 7 bases are shared with TRBD1. The CDR3 DNA reads TGTGCCAGCAGCTTAGTGGGTACAGGGGTAGAAGAGCAGTACTTC. Residues: CASSLVGTGVEEQYF.